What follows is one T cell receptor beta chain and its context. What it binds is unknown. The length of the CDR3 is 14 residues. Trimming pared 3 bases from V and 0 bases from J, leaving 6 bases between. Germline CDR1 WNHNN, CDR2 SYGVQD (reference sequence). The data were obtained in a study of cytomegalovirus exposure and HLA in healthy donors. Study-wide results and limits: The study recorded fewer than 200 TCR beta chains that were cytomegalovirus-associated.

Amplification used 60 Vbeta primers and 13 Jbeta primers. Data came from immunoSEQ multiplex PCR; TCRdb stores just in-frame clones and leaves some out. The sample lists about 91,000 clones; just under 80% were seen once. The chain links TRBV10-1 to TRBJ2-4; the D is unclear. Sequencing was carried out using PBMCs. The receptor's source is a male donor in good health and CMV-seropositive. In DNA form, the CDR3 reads TGCGCCAGCAGTGACTCGGTAGCCAAAAACATTCAGTACTTC. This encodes CASSDSVAKNIQYF.